A single sample gave rise to the 26 T cell receptor beta chains below, sequenced in a study of cytomegalovirus exposure and HLA in healthy donors. The PCR contained 60 Vbeta and 13 Jbeta primers. Profiling relied on immunoSEQ multiplex PCR, and the TCRdb table lists in-frame clones only, not all of them. The data contain around 120,000 clones, roughly 85% of them singletons. Sequencing input: PBMCs. Receptor source: a woman in her 40s in good health and CMV-seronegative.

V and J are TRBV9 and TRBJ1-6; 10 nucleotides match TRBD1. The trim removed 0 bases at V and 10 bases at J, leaving 4 bases unmatched. This CDR3 has 15 amino acids. Germline CDR1 is SGDLS and CDR2 is YYNGEE. CDR3 in DNA: TGTGCCAGCAGCGTAGAAGGGACAGGGGTATCACCCCTCCACTTT. Its translation is CASSVEGTGVSPLHF.

The V call is TRBV5-4, the J call TRBJ1-2, with 8 bases that match TRBD1. Germline CDR1 reads SGHNT; CDR2 reads YYREEE (reference sequence). The V gene end was trimmed by 4 bases and the J gene end by 6 bases; junction bases not matched to a gene: 8. The CDR3 extends over 14 amino acids. CDR3 in DNA: TGTGCCAGCAGCCCCCGGGACAGGACCCATGGCTACACCTTC. Translating it yields CASSPRDRTHGYTF.

This rearrangement joins TRBV6-5 to TRBJ1-5, with unresolved D. Germline assignment: CDR1 MNHEY and CDR2 SVGAGI. V lost 0 bases, J lost 9 bases, and 12 bases lay in between. The CDR3 is made up of 14 amino acids. The CDR3 sequence is CASSYSSYRRPQHF. The CDR3 DNA reads as TGTGCCAGCAGTTACTCCTCCTATCGGAGGCCCCAGCATTTT.

The rearrangement joins TRBV30 to TRBJ1-5, with D possibly being TRBD1 (6 bases). CDR1 is GTSNPN and CDR2 is SVGIG in the germline V gene (reference sequence). V dropped 3 bases and J dropped 6 bases, with 18 bases sitting between them. CDR3 length: 15 amino acids. CDR3 nucleotides: TGTGCCTGGAGCGCTACACCTACAGGGAGTCAGCCCCAGCATTTT. This translates into CAWSATPTGSQPQHF.

The J gene is TRBJ2-7, the V gene TRBV19, with 9 bases fitting TRBD1. The CDR3 consists of 13 residues. Losses at the gene ends were 10 bases for V and 1 base for J; bases not matched to a gene: 5. Germline loops: CDR1 LNHDA, CDR2 SQIVND (reference sequence). The CDR3 sequence: CATKTGGSYEQYF. The CDR3 DNA follows: TGTGCCACTAAGACAGGGGGGTCCTACGAGCAGTACTTC.

This clone was found a few times. J is TRBJ2-6 and V is TRBV5-4, with 10 positions matching TRBD1. This CDR3 has 17 residues. J lost 3 bases, V lost 4 bases, and 7 bases had no gene match. Germline V gene lookup returns CDR1 SGHNT and CDR2 YYREEE (reference sequence). In nucleotides, the CDR3 is TGTGCCAGCAGCCTCCGGGACAGGGGAAGTGGGGCCAACGTCCTGACTTTC. This translates into CASSLRDRGSGANVLTF.

The chain is built from TRBV9 and TRBJ2-5; D is perhaps TRBD2 (6 bases). The length of the CDR3 is 15 residues. Trimming pared 4 bases from V and 2 bases from J, leaving 15 bases between. CDR1 and CDR2 (germline): SGDLS, YYNGEE. In DNA form, the CDR3 reads TGTGCCAGCAGCCCCTCCGGGGCGGGGCAAGAGACCCAGTACTTC. It encodes CASSPSGAGQETQYF.

The V gene is TRBV18, the J gene TRBJ1-4; tentative D call: TRBD1 (6 bases). CDR3 size: 15 residues. CDR1 KGHSH and CDR2 LQKENI come from the germline V gene. V lost 2 bases, J lost 5 bases, and 12 bases lay in between. CDR3 nucleotides: TGTGCCAGCTCACCATCAGGGGAAACGAATGAAAAACTGTTTTTT. This gives the protein CASSPSGETNEKLFF.

The rearrangement uses TRBV28 and TRBJ1-5, with a tentative D call TRBD1 (6 bases). This CDR3 has 18 residues. Trimming removed 4 bases from V and 2 bases from J, with 21 bases in between. Germline values: CDR1 MDHEN, CDR2 SYDVKM. CDR3 nucleotides: TGTGCCAGCAGTTATAGGGGGGGATACCGGTCAGGCAATCAGCCCCAGCATTTT. Encoded protein: CASSYRGGYRSGNQPQHF.

In DNA form, the CDR3 reads TGTGCCAGCAGCCCAGACAGGTCTGACGGCTACACCTTC. Protein: CASSPDRSDGYTF. The chain recombines TRBV7-2 with TRBJ1-2; TRBD1 is a possible D gene (6 bases). Per germline, CDR1 SGHTA and CDR2 FQGNSA. The CDR3 covers 13 residues. Trimming removed 5 bases from V and 8 bases from J, with 15 bases in between.

The rearrangement links TRBV27 to TRBJ2-5, with D perhaps TRBD2 (6 bases). The CDR3 length is 16 residues. Germline V gene data show CDR1 as MNHEY and CDR2 as SMNVEV (reference sequence). V was clipped by 6 bases and J by 1 base, with 18 bases between them. This CDR3 is CASRRIGEVGQETQYF. CDR3 nucleotide sequence: TGTGCCAGCAGACGGATAGGGGAGGTAGGCCAAGAGACCCAGTACTTC.

This clone occurred once. The J gene is TRBJ1-2, the V gene TRBV9, with D maybe TRBD1 (6 bases). CDR3 length: 16 amino acids. Between the trimmed V and J ends, which lost 0 bases and 2 bases, there was a span of 14 bases. In germline, CDR1 is SGDLS, CDR2 YYNGEE. The CDR3 loop reads CASSVDHRVRNYGYTF. CDR3 sequence (DNA): TGTGCCAGCAGCGTAGACCACAGGGTCAGAAACTATGGCTACACCTTC. The variable domain in full, with the rest retrieved from reference TRBV9 and TRBJ1-2, is DSGVTQTPKHLITATGQRVTLRCSPRSGDLSVYWYQQSLDQGLQFLIQYYNGEERAKGNILERFSAQQFPDLHSELNLSSLELGDSALYFCASSVDHRVRNYGYTFGSGTRLTVV.

This clone has a single count. The V and J genes are TRBV5-6 and TRBJ2-7, with 7 bases matching TRBD1. The CDR3 is 15 amino acids. The trim removed 2 bases at V and 4 bases at J, leaving 9 bases unmatched. Germline assignment: CDR1 SGHDT and CDR2 YYEEEE. DNA for the CDR3: TGTGCCAGCAGCTTAGCCAGGGGGTTTGTGTACGAGCAGTACTTC. Translated: CASSLARGFVYEQYF. The whole variable domain, remainder taken from reference TRBV5-6 and TRBJ2-7, is DAGVTQSPTHLIKTRGQQVTLRCSPKSGHDTVSWYQQALGQGPQFIFQYYEEEERQRGNFPDRFSGHQFPNYSSELNVNALLLGDSALYLCASSLARGFVYEQYFGPGTRLTVT.

This clone was seen a handful of times. J is TRBJ2-3 and V is TRBV29-1, with 8 positions matching TRBD2. This CDR3 has 16 residues. The trim removed 4 bases at V and 0 bases at J, leaving 9 bases unmatched. The germline V gene has CDR1 SQVTM and CDR2 ANQGSEA. The CDR3 region has the DNA TGCAGCGTTGTCCGGGCGGCGGGAGGAAGCACAGATACGCAGTATTTT. As protein: CSVVRAAGGSTDTQYF.

The rearrangement joins TRBV29-1 to TRBJ1-1; no firm D call. The length of the CDR3 is 13 residues. Trimming stripped 7 bases from V and 0 bases from J, with 12 bases between. Germline lookup yields CDR1 SQVTM and CDR2 ANQGSEA. CDR3 loop: CSGQSALNTEAFF. In DNA form, the CDR3 reads TGCAGCGGGCAATCAGCGTTGAACACTGAAGCTTTCTTT. The variable domain in full, with the rest retrieved from reference TRBV29-1 and TRBJ1-1, is SAVISQKPSRDICQRGTSLTIQCQVDSQVTMMFWYRQQPGQSLTLIATANQGSEATYESGFVIDKFPISRPNLTFSTLTVSNMSPEDSSIYLCSGQSALNTEAFFGQGTRLTVV.

This chain uses TRBV19 with TRBJ1-2, with 8 bases that match TRBD1. V dropped 6 bases and J dropped 2; count of bases not matched to a gene: 8. CDR1 and CDR2 (germline): LNHDA, SQIVND (reference sequence). The CDR3 loop spans 15 amino acids. In DNA form, the CDR3 reads TGTGCCAGTAGGATGACAGGGGCCGAAAACTATGGCTACACCTTC. This encodes CASRMTGAENYGYTF.

V and J are TRBV29-1 and TRBJ1-2; D gene unclear. This CDR3 is built from 12 residues. Trimming removed 4 bases at V and 3 bases at J, with 9 bases between. Germline V CDR1 and CDR2: SQVTM, ANQGSEA. The CDR3 DNA reads TGCAGCGTTGGTAGTCTGGACTATGGCTACACCTTC. This translates into CSVGSLDYGYTF.

This chain joins TRBV7-2 and TRBJ2-5, with TRBD2 as a possible D gene (5 bases). Between the trimmed V and J ends, which lost 1 base and 0 bases, there was a span of 9 bases. There are 15 residues in the CDR3. Germline CDR1 is SGHTA and CDR2 is FQGNSA. Here the CDR3 reads CASSLDSSHQETQYF. The CDR3 nucleotides are TGTGCCAGCAGCTTAGATTCTAGCCACCAAGAGACCCAGTACTTC.

This rearrangement joins TRBV5-6 to TRBJ2-5, with 7 bases identical to TRBD2. Germline CDR1 and CDR2: SGHDT and YYEEEE. V trimming: 3 bases; J trimming: 3 bases; junction bases outside the gene matches: 2. The CDR3 loop spans 13 amino acids. The CDR3 DNA reads as TGTGCCAGCAGCTCCCTAGCGGAAGAGACCCAGTACTTC. Translating gives CASSSLAEETQYF.

The V call is TRBV7-2, the J call TRBJ2-7; no clear D gene. The CDR3 extends over 13 amino acids. The germline V and J ends were trimmed by 5 bases and 1 base, with 9 bases remaining between them. Per the germline V gene, CDR1 is SGHTA and CDR2 is FQGNSA. DNA of the CDR3: TGTGCCAGCAGCACTATGGTTTCCTACGAGCAGTACTTC. Translation: CASSTMVSYEQYF.

The gene calls are TRBV30 and TRBJ2-1; 11 positions match TRBD1. The germline gives CDR1 GTSNPN, CDR2 SVGIG (reference sequence). V dropped 2 bases and J dropped 12; count of bases not matched to a gene: 12. This CDR3 region has 15 residues. The CDR3 here is CAWSSGQGAASGQFF. CDR3 DNA: TGTGCCTGGAGTTCCGGACAGGGGGCCGCGTCGGGGCAGTTCTTC.

J is TRBJ2-3 and V is TRBV5-1, with 7 bases lining up with TRBD2. CDR1 and CDR2 from the germline V gene are SGHRS and YFSETQ. V lost 4 bases, J lost 5 bases, and 13 bases stayed unmatched. The CDR3 is 16 residues long. The CDR3 coding sequence is TGCGCCAGCAGCGCGGATCTCCCGAGGGAGGGAGATACGCAGTATTTT. Its protein product is CASSADLPREGDTQYF.

The rearrangement uses TRBV29-1 and TRBJ1-1; no firm D call. CDR1 SQVTM and CDR2 ANQGSEA come from the germline V gene. The V end lost 3 bases, the J end lost 1 base, and 12 bases lay between the germline ends. The CDR3 is made up of 14 amino acids. CDR3 nucleotide sequence: TGCAGCGTTGATTCCCCAGATCAGAACACTGAAGCTTTCTTT. Encoded protein: CSVDSPDQNTEAFF.

V is TRBV19 and J is TRBJ2-3; 8 positions agree with TRBD2. V was pared by 6 bases and J by 1 base, with 6 bases of the junction left unmatched. The CDR3 covers 15 residues. Germline CDR1 reads LNHDA; CDR2 reads SQIVND (reference sequence). CDR3 in amino acids: CASSQAGEGTDTQYF. The CDR3 DNA reads as TGTGCCAGTAGCCAAGCGGGAGAGGGCACAGATACGCAGTATTTT. Full variable domain (rest looked up from reference TRBV19 and TRBJ2-3): DGGITQSPKYLFRKEGQNVTLSCEQNLNHDAMYWYRQDPGQGLRLIYYSQIVNDFQKGDIAEGYSVSREKKESFPLTVTSAQKNPTAFYLCASSQAGEGTDTQYFGPGTRLTVL.

The chain has TRBV30 and TRBJ1-1; tentatively, D is TRBD1 (6 bases). The CDR3 extends over 15 amino acids. The germline V gene encodes CDR1 GTSNPN and CDR2 SVGIG (reference sequence). V lost 2 bases and J lost 1, with 14 bases in between. The CDR3 DNA reads TGTGCCTGGAGTCCCGGGACACTTCGGAACACTGAAGCTTTCTTT. It yields the protein CAWSPGTLRNTEAFF.

This chain uses TRBV15 with TRBJ2-1, with 8 bases matching TRBD1. Losses at the gene ends were 5 bases for V and 9 bases for J; bases not matched to a gene: 12. The germline V gene encodes CDR1 LNHNV and CDR2 YYDKDF (reference sequence). This CDR3 region has 15 residues. CDR3 DNA: TGTGCCACCAGCCCTTGGGGCCCGACAGGGGCTGAGCAGTTCTTC. Residues: CATSPWGPTGAEQFF.